The clone carrying this TCR beta chain was detected only a few times. Constant-segment primers and 5'RACE yielded cDNA libraries for TCR alpha and TCR beta, each carrying sample barcodes and UMIs. MiXCR, run by TCRdb on the 5' RACE reads, gives a single entry per CDR3 protein. The profile shows under 600,000 distinct CDR3 sequences, 20% to 25% of them singletons. J gave up 1 base and V 0 bases, and 4 bases lay outside the gene matches. The germline gives CDR1 DFQATT, CDR2 SNEGSKA (reference sequence). The CDR3 spans 15 residues. These data originate in a study of T-cell memory formation after mild COVID-19.

Material: PBMCs or a T cell subset sorted from them (not recorded which). This TCR came from an adult woman who had mild COVID-19 (a few samples of this study predate the infection). Cell type and time point are not known. The J gene is TRBJ1-1, the V gene TRBV20-1, with 8 nucleotides matching TRBD1. The CDR3 DNA reads as TGCAGTGCTAGAGATAAGGGACAGGCGAACACTGAAGCTTTCTTT. It translates to CSARDKGQANTEAFF.